The T cell receptor beta chain under discussion was sequenced for a study of T cell repertoires in cytomegalovirus infection. The CDR3 totals 16 residues. Germline lookup yields CDR1 MDHEN and CDR2 SYDVKM. Trimming took 5 bases from V and 4 from J, leaving 20 bases between them. TCRdb ran MiXCR on the reads and lists one entry per CDR3 protein. The top ten clones hold approximately 25% of a sample with approximately 180,000 distinct CDR3 sequences, approximately 18% of them seen once. Points from the study as a whole: The cumulative frequency of public TCR beta families identified carriers of CMV plus the relevant HLA.

This clonotype was detected a few times. Its antigen is unidentified. The V and J genes are TRBV28 and TRBJ2-5; D is tentatively TRBD1 or TRBD2 (6 bases each). This sequence was found in a human donor in good health (CMV status not recorded). Some clones in this sample may be carry-over from other donors' samples. The sample was CD8+ T cells from PBMCs. The chain's CDR3 is CASSQRQVAGIETQYF. CDR3 nucleotides: TGTGCCAGCAGTCAGCGACAGGTCGCGGGGATAGAGACCCAGTACTTC.